This T cell receptor (beta chain) was identified in a study of T cell clonality in common variable immunodeficiency. Study observations and caveats: The cause of increased CVID clonality remains unclear without subpopulation sequencing.

The CDR3 length is 16 residues. Germline V gives CDR1 GTSNPN, CDR2 SVGIG (reference sequence). This clone was found a few times. What it binds is not known. The missing CDR3 end, 3 residues past where the read stops, is filled in from the germline J gene. The protocol was immunoSEQ multiplex PCR, while the TCRdb copy is restricted to in-frame clones and leaves out a portion. This repertoire lists about 43,000 clones without singletons; 2% to 2.5% sits in the top ten. The V and J genes are TRBV30 and TRBJ2-4, with TRBD1 identical over 9 bases. Sequencing used peripheral blood mononuclear cells. This clonotype was obtained from a person aged 18 to 75 in good health. CDR3 bases read: TGTGCTGGACTAAGCTGGGGACAGGGTTCCAACTATGGT. Amino acids: CAGLSWGQGSNYG. The complete CDR3 reads CAGLSWGQGSNYGQYF.